The 21 T cell receptor beta chains below come from one sample, sequenced in a study of Ad26.COV2.S vaccination and SARS-CoV-2 variants. TCRdb's copy holds only in-frame clones and misses some; the assay was immunoSEQ multiplex PCR. Among under 550,000 clones listed, 80% to 95% were seen once. The treatment denotes: 19 received Ad26.COV2.S at low or high dose, single or two shots; 5 received placebo; per-sample allocation not given. The study sampled participants on day 63 after the first vaccine or placebo injection. Sequencing was performed on peripheral blood, taken in a trial of Ad26.COV2.S vaccine versus placebo. Every receptor here comes from a person aged 18 to 59 who received the Ad26.COV2.S COVID-19 vaccine or a placebo.

The chain links TRBV30 to TRBJ1-1; perhaps TRBD1 as D (5 bases). Per germline, CDR1 GTSNPN and CDR2 SVGIG (reference sequence). This CDR3 spans 12 amino acids. The ends were cut back, 5 bases at V and 2 bases at J, with 9 bases in the middle. The DNA for the CDR3 is TGTGCCTGGGGGGGTTCTAACACTGAAGCTTTCTTT. Protein sequence: CAWGGSNTEAFF. Full variable domain (missing parts from reference TRBV30 and TRBJ1-1): SQTIHQWPATLVQPVGSPLSLECTVEGTSNPNLYWYRQAAGRGLQLLFYSVGIGQISSEVPQNLSASRPQDRQFILSSKKLLLSDSGFYLCAWGGSNTEAFFGQGTRLTVV.

The V and J genes are TRBV2 and TRBJ2-5; D gene unclear. V was shortened by 6 bases and J by 5 bases, with 7 bases between the two germline ends. Germline V CDR1 and CDR2: SNHLY, FYNNEI. The CDR3 has 11 residues. The DNA for the CDR3 is TGTGCCAGCAGCGGTAGGGAGACCCAGTACTTC. This translates into CASSGRETQYF.

The chain employs TRBV18 and TRBJ2-7; TRBD1 matches at 7 bases. V lost 4 bases and J lost 3; bases outside the gene matches: 9. CDR3 size: 15 residues. The germline gives CDR1 KGHSH, CDR2 LQKENI. CDR3 sequence: CASSQWRQGIYEQYF. The CDR3 DNA is TGTGCCAGCTCACAGTGGAGACAGGGTATCTACGAGCAGTACTTC.

Concerning this clone: Relative to the germline gene, one junction end is altered; a read error may explain this. The chain has TRBV2 and TRBJ1-6; 9 bases fit TRBD1. CDR3 size: 15 residues. CDR1 and CDR2 from the germline V gene are SNHLY and FYNNEI. CDR3 protein: CASNEDRGFGSPLHF. In nucleotides, the CDR3 is TGTGCCAGCAATGAAGACAGGGGGTTCGGTTCACCCCTCCACTTT.

The genes are TRBV18 and TRBJ1-1, with TRBD1 matching over 7 bases. Germline V lookup: CDR1 KGHSH, CDR2 LQKENI. Unmatched junction bases numbered 3, after V lost 0 bases and J lost 2 bases. The CDR3 runs to 15 residues. CDR3 DNA: TGTGCCAGCTCACCACCGACAGGGACAAACACTGAAGCTTTCTTT. Encoded protein: CASSPPTGTNTEAFF.

The chain employs TRBV27 and TRBJ2-1, with 7 nucleotides matching TRBD2. J gave up 0 bases and V 1 base, and 0 bases lay outside the gene matches. This CDR3 comprises 15 residues. The germline gives CDR1 MNHEY, CDR2 SMNVEV (reference sequence). CDR3 DNA: TGTGCCAGCAGTTTATTAGCGGGCTCCTACAATGAGCAGTTCTTC. Its protein is CASSLLAGSYNEQFF.

This sequence joins TRBV27 and TRBJ2-3; 11 bases map to TRBD2. The germline gives CDR1 MNHEY, CDR2 SMNVEV (reference sequence). V was clipped by 8 bases and J by 2 bases; unmatched bases: 12. This CDR3 contains 17 residues. Here the CDR3 DNA reads TGTGCCAGCTGGTCCACTCTACTAGCGGGAGACACAGATACGCAGTATTTT. It encodes CASWSTLLAGDTDTQYF.

This clone came up once. The chain is built from TRBV30 and TRBJ2-1; 8 bases line up with TRBD1. This CDR3 contains 12 residues. With V trimmed by 4 bases and J by 10 bases, 6 bases remained unmatched. CDR1 is GTSNPN and CDR2 is SVGIG in the germline V gene (reference sequence). CDR3 sequence (DNA): TGTGCCTGGAATAGGGACAGGAGGGAGCAGTTCTTC. Translating it yields CAWNRDRREQFF.

In its sample, this clone was seen a few times. The chain couples TRBV30 to TRBJ2-2, with 8 bases lining up with TRBD2. Germline V gives CDR1 GTSNPN, CDR2 SVGIG (reference sequence). The CDR3 has 16 amino acids. Germline trimming cut 3 bases from V and 0 bases from J; bases unmatched to any gene: 6. Here the CDR3 reads CAWSPGLVSNTGELFF. CDR3 nucleotides: TGTGCCTGGAGCCCGGGACTAGTATCGAACACCGGGGAGCTGTTTTTT.

The chain uses TRBV2 and TRBJ2-4; D remains unclear. The V gene's germline CDR1 is SNHLY and CDR2 FYNNEI. This CDR3 region has 11 residues. Trimming pared 7 bases from V and 2 bases from J, leaving 3 bases between. CDR3 amino acids: CASTSKNIQYF. CDR3 DNA sequence: TGTGCCAGCACATCCAAAAACATTCAGTACTTC.

This clone was picked up a small number of times. V gene TRBV6-2 or TRBV6-3 combines with J gene TRBJ1-4; D possibly corresponds to TRBD1 (5 bases). Trimming took off 0 bases at V and 7 bases at J, with 18 bases between the two ends. The germline CDR1 and CDR2 sequences are MNHEY and SVGEGT. The CDR3 sequence is 17 residues long. The CDR3 is CASSYSRAPGTGEKLFF. CDR3 sequence (DNA): TGTGCCAGCAGTTACTCCCGGGCTCCAGGGACGGGTGAAAAACTGTTTTTT.

The chain uses TRBV29-1 and TRBJ2-7; D perhaps matches TRBD2 (5 bases). There are 12 residues in the CDR3. Germline lookup yields CDR1 SQVTM and CDR2 ANQGSEA. V lost 4 bases, J lost 4 bases, and 11 bases lay in between. As DNA, the CDR3 is TGCAGCGTTGGGGGAGTGGGTTACGAGCAGTACTTC. It encodes CSVGGVGYEQYF.

The J gene is TRBJ1-3, the V gene TRBV4-1, with D possibly matching TRBD1 (5 bases). This CDR3 comprises 14 residues. The V gene lost 4 bases and the J gene lost 8 bases, with 15 bases spanning the gap. CDR1 is MGHRA, CDR2 YSYEKL, per germline. The CDR3 spells CASSLDSMEDTIYF. CDR3 DNA: TGCGCCAGCAGCCTTGACAGCATGGAGGACACCATATATTTT.

The rearrangement joins TRBV7-2 to TRBJ2-2; the match to TRBD2 covers 12 bases. From germline, CDR1 is SGHTA and CDR2 FQGNSA. V gave up 5 bases and J gave up 3 bases; unmatched junction bases: 4. The CDR3 extends over 16 amino acids. The DNA for the CDR3 is TGTGCCAGCAGCCCCGCTAGCGGGAGGGACACCGGGGAGCTGTTTTTT. It specifies CASSPASGRDTGELFF.

This clone was seen only once. V usage is TRBV6-5 and J usage is TRBJ1-2; D not certain. Between the trimmed V and J ends, which lost 8 bases and 8 bases, there was a span of 15 bases. The CDR3 runs 12 residues. Germline values: CDR1 MNHEY, CDR2 SVGAGI. The CDR3 reads CASRADLGGYTF. As DNA, the CDR3 is TGTGCCAGCCGGGCCGACTTAGGGGGCTACACCTTC.

V usage is TRBV9 and J usage is TRBJ2-3; 9 bases are a match to TRBD2. Germline loops: CDR1 SGDLS, CDR2 YYNGEE. The CDR3 runs 15 residues. V shed 4 bases and J 4 bases; nucleotides not matched to a gene: 7. CDR3 coding DNA: TGTGCCAGCAGCCTATTAGCGGGAGTGGCAGATACGCAGTATTTT. It encodes CASSLLAGVADTQYF.

The chain links TRBV6-6 to TRBJ2-2, with 11 bases matching TRBD1. The CDR3 loop spans 15 amino acids. Germline V gives CDR1 MNHNY, CDR2 SVGAGI (reference sequence). V lost 2 bases and J lost 4; bases outside the gene matches: 0. For the CDR3, the DNA is TGTGCCAGCAGTTACGGGACAGGGGGCACCGGGGAGCTGTTTTTT. It yields the protein CASSYGTGGTGELFF.

The chain has TRBV29-1 and TRBJ2-1; possible D gene TRBD2, 6 bases. The germline V gene has CDR1 SQVTM and CDR2 ANQGSEA. V was pared by 3 bases and J by 3 bases, with 12 bases between. The CDR3 consists of 14 residues. CDR3 coding DNA: TGCAGCGTTGACTTAGGGAGGCTCTACAATGAGCAGTTCTTC. As protein: CSVDLGRLYNEQFF.

The chain recombines TRBV6-4 with TRBJ2-2, with TRBD2 identical over 11 bases. V was clipped by 2 bases and J by 1 base; unmatched bases: 3. The CDR3 loop spans 17 amino acids. CDR1 and CDR2 (germline): MRHNA, SNTAGT. CDR3 DNA: TGTGCCAGCAGTGACGAGGGGACTAGCGGGAACACCGGGGAGCTGTTTTTT. It specifies CASSDEGTSGNTGELFF.

The V gene is TRBV6-1, the J gene TRBJ1-3; 7 nucleotides align to TRBD1. V gave up 2 bases and J gave up 5 bases; unmatched junction bases: 3. This CDR3 has 14 amino acids. The germline CDR1 and CDR2 sequences are MNHNS and SASEGT. As DNA, the CDR3 is TGTGCCAGCAGTGAAACAGGGGAGAGAAACACCATATATTTT. It yields the protein CASSETGERNTIYF.

This clone showed up just once. This rearrangement joins TRBV5-1 to TRBJ2-2; D remains unclear. The germline V and J ends were trimmed by 0 bases and 2 bases, with 2 bases remaining between them. Looked up from germline, CDR1 is SGHRS and CDR2 is YFSETQ. The CDR3 covers 13 residues. The CDR3 region has the DNA TGCGCCAGCAGCTTGGCTAACACCGGGGAGCTGTTTTTT. Protein: CASSLANTGELFF.